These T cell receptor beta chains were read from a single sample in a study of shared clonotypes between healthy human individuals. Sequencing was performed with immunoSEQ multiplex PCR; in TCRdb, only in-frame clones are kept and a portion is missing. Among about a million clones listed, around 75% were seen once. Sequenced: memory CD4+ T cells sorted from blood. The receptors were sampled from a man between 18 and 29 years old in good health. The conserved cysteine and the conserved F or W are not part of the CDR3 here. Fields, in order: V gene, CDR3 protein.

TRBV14,ASSPFRQGVGTGELF
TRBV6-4,ASSPSGQAYYGYT
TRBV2,ASSARGTGGYGYT
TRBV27,ASSDRAGVRNQPQH
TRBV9,ASSVGLFASTDTQY
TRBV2,ASRGRDRVSYEQY
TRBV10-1,ASSGGGQGHEQY
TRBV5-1,ASSLSGGRRLEQY
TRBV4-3,ASSQEFGGSPLH
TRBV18,ASSPPGQENTGELF
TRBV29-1,SVWGSSYEQY
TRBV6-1,ASRTSSGTYYGYT
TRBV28,ASSLAGSAHGYT
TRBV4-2,ASSQERGGPTDTQY
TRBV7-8,ASSQDRDGNTIY
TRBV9,ASSVLTASTDTQY
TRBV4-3,ASSQAAVTGGAKNIQY
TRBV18,ASSPLGGAPSGNYGYT
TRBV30,AWSRLSNNEQF
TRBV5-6,ASSFGTSGTDTQY
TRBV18,ASSPSETGSYEQY
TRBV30,AWSVLDRPAQY
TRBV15,ATSRDHGGKGTDTQY
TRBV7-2,ASSPGEQETQY
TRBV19,ASSTLNRGRNQPQH
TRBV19,ASSNLRTGWNTEAF
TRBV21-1,ASSTNYGYT
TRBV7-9,ASTETGGGNTIY
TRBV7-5,ARSPGETGANVLT
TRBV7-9,ASSNLGRDRYNEQF
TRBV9,ASSVATEGGQETQY
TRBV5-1,ASSLGGMDGTQY
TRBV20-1,SAAITGIQY
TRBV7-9,ASSLTGGEDTQY
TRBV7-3,ASSSGQISDTQY